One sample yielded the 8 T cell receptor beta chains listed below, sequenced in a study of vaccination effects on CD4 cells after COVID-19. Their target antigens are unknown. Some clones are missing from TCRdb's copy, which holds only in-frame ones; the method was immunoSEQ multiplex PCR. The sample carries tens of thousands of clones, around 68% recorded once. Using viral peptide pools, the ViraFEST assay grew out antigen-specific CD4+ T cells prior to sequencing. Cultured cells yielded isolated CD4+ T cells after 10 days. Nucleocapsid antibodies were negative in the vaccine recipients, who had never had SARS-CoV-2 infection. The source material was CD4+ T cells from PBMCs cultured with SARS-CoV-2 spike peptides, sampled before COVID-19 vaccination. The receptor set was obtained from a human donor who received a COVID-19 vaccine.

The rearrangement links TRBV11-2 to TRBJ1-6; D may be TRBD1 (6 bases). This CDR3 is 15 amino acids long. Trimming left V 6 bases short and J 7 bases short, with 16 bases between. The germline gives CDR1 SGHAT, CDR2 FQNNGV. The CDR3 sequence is CASRSIQGLNSPLHF. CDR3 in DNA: TGTGCCAGCAGGTCGATACAGGGCCTCAATTCACCCCTCCACTTT.

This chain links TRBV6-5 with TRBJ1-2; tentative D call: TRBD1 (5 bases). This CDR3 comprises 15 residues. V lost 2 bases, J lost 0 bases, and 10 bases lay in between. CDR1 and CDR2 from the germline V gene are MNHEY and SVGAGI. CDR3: CASSYQGFANYGYTF. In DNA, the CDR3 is TGTGCCAGCAGTTACCAGGGATTTGCTAACTATGGCTACACCTTC.

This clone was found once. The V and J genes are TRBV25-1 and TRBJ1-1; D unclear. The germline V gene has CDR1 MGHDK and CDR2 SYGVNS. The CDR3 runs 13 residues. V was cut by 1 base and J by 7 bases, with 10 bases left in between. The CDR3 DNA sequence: TGTGCCAGCAGTGAATCGGGTCGGTATGAAGCTTTCTTT. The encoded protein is CASSESGRYEAFF.

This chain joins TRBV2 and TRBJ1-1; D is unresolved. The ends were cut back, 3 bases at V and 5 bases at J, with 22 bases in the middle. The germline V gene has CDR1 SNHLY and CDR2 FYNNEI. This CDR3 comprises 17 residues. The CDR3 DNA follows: TGTGCCAGCAGTGAGTTCACTATACACGGGTCGGGTACTGAAGCTTTCTTT. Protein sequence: CASSEFTIHGSGTEAFF. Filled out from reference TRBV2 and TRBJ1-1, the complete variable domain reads EPEVTQTPSHQVTQMGQEVILRCVPISNHLYFYWYRQILGQKVEFLVSFYNNEISEKSEIFDDQFSVERPDGSNFTLKIRSTKLEDSAMYFCASSEFTIHGSGTEAFFGQGTRLTVV.

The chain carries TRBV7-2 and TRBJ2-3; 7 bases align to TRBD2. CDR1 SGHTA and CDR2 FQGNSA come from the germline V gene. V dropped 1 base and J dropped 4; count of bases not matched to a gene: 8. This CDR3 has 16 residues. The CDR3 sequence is CASSLGGRAGADTQYF. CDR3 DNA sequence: TGTGCCAGCAGCTTAGGAGGACGGGCGGGGGCAGATACGCAGTATTTT. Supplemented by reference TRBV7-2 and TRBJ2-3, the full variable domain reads GAGVSQSPSNKVTEKGKDVELRCDPISGHTALYWYRQSLGQGLEFLIYFQGNSAPDKSGLPSDRFSAERTGGSVSTLTIQRTQQEDSAVYLCASSLGGRAGADTQYFGPGTRLTVL.

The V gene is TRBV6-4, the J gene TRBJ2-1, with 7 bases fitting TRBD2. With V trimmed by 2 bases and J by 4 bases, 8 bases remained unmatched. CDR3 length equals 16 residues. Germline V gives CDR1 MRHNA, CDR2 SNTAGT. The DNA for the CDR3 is TGTGCCAGCAGTGACCGGGCGGGGGAACCATACAATGAGCAGTTCTTC. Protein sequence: CASSDRAGEPYNEQFF.

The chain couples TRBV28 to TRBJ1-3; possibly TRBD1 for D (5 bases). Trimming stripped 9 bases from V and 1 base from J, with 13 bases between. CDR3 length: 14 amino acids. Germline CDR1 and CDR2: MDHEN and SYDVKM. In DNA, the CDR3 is TGTGCCAGTGCAGGGTGGTCTTCTGGAAACACCATATATTTT. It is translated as CASAGWSSGNTIYF.

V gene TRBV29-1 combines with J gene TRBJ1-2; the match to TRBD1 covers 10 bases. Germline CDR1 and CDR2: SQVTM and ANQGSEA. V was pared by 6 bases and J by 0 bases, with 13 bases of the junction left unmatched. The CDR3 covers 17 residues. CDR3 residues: CSVRTGGGMATNYGYTF. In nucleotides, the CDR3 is TGCAGCGTGCGGACAGGGGGAGGTATGGCCACTAACTATGGCTACACCTTC.